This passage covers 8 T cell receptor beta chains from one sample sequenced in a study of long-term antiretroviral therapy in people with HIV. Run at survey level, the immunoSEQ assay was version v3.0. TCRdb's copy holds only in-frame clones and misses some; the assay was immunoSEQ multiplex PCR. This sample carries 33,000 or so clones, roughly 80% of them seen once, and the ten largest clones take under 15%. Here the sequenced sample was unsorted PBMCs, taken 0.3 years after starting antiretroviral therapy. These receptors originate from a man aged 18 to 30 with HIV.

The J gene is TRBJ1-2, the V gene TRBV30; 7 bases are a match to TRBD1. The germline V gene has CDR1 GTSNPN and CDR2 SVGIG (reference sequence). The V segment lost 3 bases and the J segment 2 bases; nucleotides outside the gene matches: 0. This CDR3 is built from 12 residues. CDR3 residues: CAWRTGNYGYTF. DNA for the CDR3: TGTGCCTGGAGGACAGGGAACTATGGCTACACCTTC.

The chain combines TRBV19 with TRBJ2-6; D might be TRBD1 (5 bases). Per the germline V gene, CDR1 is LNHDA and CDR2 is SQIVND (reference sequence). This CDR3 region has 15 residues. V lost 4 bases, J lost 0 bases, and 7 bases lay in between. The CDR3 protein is CASSRDSSGANVLTF. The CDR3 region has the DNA TGTGCCAGTAGTAGAGACAGCTCTGGGGCCAACGTCCTGACTTTC.

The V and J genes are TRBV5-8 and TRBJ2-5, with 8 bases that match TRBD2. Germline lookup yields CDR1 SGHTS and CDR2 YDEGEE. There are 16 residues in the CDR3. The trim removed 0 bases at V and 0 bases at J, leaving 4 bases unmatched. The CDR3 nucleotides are TGTGCCAGCAGCTTGGGGCTAGCGGGCGACCAAGAGACCCAGTACTTC. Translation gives CASSLGLAGDQETQYF.

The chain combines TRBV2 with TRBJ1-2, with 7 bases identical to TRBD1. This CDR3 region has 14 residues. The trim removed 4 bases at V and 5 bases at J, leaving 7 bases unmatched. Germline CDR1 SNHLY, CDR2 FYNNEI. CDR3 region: CASSAGQHLYGYTF. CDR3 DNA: TGTGCCAGCAGTGCGGGACAGCACCTTTATGGCTACACCTTC. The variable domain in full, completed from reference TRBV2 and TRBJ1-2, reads EPEVTQTPSHQVTQMGQEVILRCVPISNHLYFYWYRQILGQKVEFLVSFYNNEISEKSEIFDDQFSVERPDGSNFTLKIRSTKLEDSAMYFCASSAGQHLYGYTFGSGTRLTVV.

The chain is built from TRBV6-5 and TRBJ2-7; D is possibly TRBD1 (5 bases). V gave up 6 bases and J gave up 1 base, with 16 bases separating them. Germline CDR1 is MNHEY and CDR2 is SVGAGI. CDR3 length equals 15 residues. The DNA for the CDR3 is TGTGCCAGCAGCCCCTCGCAGGGCCCATCCTACGAGCAGTACTTC. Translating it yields CASSPSQGPSYEQYF.

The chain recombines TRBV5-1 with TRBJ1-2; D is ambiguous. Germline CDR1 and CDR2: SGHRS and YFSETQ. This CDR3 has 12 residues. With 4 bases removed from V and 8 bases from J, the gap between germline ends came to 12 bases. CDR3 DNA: TGCGCCAGCAGCCGTCGGGAGCGCGGCTACACCTTC. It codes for CASSRRERGYTF.

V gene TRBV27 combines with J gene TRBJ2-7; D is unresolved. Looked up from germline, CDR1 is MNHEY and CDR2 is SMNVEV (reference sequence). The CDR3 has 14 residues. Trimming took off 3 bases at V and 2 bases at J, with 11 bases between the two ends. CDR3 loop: CASSFPHKTYEQYF. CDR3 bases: TGTGCCAGCAGTTTCCCCCACAAGACCTACGAGCAGTACTTC.

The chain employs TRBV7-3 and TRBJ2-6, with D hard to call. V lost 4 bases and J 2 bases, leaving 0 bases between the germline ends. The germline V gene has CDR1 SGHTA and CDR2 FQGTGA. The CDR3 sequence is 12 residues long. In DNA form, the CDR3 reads TGTGCCAGCAGCTCTGGGGCCAACGTCCTGACTTTC. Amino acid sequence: CASSSGANVLTF. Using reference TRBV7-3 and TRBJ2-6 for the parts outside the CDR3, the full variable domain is GAGVSQTPSNKVTEKGKYVELRCDPISGHTALYWYRQSLGQGPEFLIYFQGTGAADDSGLPNDRFFAVRPEGSVSTLKIQRTERGDSAVYLCASSSGANVLTFGAGSRLTVL.